This T cell receptor beta chain is from a study of blood T cell repertoires in COVID-19. The germline V gene encodes CDR1 SGHNT and CDR2 YYREEE (reference sequence). The CDR3 sequence is 16 residues long. After removal of 4 bases from V and 0 bases from J, the junction contained 4 bases not matched to a gene. Per the original data handling: Amplified reference gene primers provided the basis for estimating nucleated cell counts. Sequencing was performed with immunoSEQ multiplex PCR; in TCRdb, only in-frame clones are kept and a portion is missing. V and J calls and clone size follow that table, whereas D and trimming were derived from the DNA. This sample has over 200,000 clones, with about 90% found just once.

The TCR comes from a man aged 35-49 years with active or convalescent COVID-19. The chain carries TRBV5-4 and TRBJ2-3; TRBD1 matches 11 bases. The sequencing input was peripheral blood. This chain's CDR3 is CASSTGTGGSTDTQYF. The CDR3 DNA reads TGTGCCAGCAGCACCGGGACAGGGGGTAGCACAGATACGCAGTATTTT.